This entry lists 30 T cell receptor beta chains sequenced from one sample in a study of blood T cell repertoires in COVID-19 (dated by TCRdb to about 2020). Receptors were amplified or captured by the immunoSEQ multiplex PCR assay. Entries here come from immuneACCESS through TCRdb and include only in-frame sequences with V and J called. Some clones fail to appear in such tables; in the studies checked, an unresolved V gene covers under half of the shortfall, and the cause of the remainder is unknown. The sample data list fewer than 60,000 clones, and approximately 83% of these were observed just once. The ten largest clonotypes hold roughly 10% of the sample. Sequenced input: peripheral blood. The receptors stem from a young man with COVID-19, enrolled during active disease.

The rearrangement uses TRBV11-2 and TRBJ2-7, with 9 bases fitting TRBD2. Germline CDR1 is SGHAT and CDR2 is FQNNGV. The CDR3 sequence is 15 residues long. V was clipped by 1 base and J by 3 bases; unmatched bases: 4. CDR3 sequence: CASSLVGSGSYEQYF. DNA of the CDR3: TGTGCCAGCAGCTTAGTAGGTAGCGGGAGCTACGAGCAGTACTTC.

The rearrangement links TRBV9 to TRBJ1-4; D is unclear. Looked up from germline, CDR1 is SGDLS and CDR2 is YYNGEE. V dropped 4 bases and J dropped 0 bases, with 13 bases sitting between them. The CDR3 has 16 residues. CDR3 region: CASSPLEGATNEKLFF. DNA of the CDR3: TGTGCCAGCAGCCCCCTCGAGGGAGCAACTAATGAAAAACTGTTTTTT.

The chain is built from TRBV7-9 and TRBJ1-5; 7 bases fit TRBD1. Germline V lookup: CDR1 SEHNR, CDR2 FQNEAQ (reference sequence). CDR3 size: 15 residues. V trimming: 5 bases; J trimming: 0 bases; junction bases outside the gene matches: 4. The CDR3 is CASSTDRASNQPQHF. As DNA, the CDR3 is TGTGCCAGCAGCACCGACAGGGCTAGCAATCAGCCCCAGCATTTT.

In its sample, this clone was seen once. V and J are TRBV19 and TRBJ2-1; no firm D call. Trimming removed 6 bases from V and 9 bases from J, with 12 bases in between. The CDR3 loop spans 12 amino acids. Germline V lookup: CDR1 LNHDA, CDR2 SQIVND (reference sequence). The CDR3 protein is CASSSVVSEQFF. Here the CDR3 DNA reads TGTGCCAGTAGCTCGGTCGTAAGTGAGCAGTTCTTC.

CDR3 bases: TGTGCCAGCAGCCTACGGACAGGGTGTCTCCGGAACACCGGGGAGCTGTTTTTT. Residues: CASSLRTGCLRNTGELFF. The chain recombines TRBV21-1 with TRBJ2-2; the tabulated D call, TRBD1, remains unverified against the DNA. TRBV21-1 is deemed a pseudogene. The CDR3 spans 18 residues.

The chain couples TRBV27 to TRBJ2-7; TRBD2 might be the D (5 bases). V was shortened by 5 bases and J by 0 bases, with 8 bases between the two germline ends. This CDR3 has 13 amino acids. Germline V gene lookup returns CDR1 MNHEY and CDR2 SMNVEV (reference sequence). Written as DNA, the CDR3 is TGTGCCAGCAGTATACTAGGCTCCTACGAGCAGTACTTC. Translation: CASSILGSYEQYF.

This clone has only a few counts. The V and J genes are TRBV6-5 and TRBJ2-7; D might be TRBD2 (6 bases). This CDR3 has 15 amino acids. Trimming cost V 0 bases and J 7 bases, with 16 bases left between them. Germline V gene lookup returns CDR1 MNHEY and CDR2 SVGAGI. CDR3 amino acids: CASSYSGTGEREQYF. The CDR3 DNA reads TGTGCCAGCAGTTACTCCGGGACTGGCGAGAGGGAGCAGTACTTC.

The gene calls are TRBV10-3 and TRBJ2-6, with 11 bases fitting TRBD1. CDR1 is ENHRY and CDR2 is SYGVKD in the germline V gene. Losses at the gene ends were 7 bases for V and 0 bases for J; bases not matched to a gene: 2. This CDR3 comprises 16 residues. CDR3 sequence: CAIMGTGGSGANVLTF. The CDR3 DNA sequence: TGTGCCATCATGGGGACAGGGGGCTCTGGGGCCAACGTCCTGACTTTC.

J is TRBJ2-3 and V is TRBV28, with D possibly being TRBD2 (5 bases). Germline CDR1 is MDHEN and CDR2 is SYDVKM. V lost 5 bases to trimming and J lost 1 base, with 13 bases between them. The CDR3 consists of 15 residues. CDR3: CASSRRETGTDTQYF. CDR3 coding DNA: TGTGCCAGCAGTCGCCGGGAAACGGGCACAGATACGCAGTATTTT.

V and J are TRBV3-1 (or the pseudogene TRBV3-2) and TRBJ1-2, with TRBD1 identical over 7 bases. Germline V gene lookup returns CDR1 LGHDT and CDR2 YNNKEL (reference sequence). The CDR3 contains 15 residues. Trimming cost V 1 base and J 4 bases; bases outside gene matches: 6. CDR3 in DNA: TGTGCCAGCAGCCAAGGGGCAGGGGGTATCTATGGCTACACCTTC. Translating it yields CASSQGAGGIYGYTF.

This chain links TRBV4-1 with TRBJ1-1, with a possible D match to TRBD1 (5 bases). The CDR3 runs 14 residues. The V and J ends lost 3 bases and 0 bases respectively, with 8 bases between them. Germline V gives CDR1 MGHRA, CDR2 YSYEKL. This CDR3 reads CASSQGGMNTEAFF. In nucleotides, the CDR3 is TGCGCCAGCAGCCAGGGGGGGATGAACACTGAAGCTTTCTTT.

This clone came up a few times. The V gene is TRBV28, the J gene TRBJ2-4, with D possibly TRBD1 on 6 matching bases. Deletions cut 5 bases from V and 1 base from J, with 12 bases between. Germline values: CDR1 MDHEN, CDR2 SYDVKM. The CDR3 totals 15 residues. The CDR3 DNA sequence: TGTGCCAGCAGTACAGGGTTTAAGGCCAAAAACATTCAGTACTTC. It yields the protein CASSTGFKAKNIQYF. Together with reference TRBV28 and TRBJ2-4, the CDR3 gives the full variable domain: DVKVTQSSRYLVKRTGEKVFLECVQDMDHENMFWYRQDPGLGLRLIYFSYDVKMKEKGDIPEGYSVSREKKERFSLILESASTNQTSMYLCASSTGFKAKNIQYFGAGTRLSVL.

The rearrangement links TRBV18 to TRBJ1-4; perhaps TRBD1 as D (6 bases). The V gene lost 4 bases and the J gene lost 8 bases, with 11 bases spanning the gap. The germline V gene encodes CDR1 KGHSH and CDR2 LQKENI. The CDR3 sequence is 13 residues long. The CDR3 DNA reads TGTGCCAGCTCACACAGGGTAGACGAAAAACTGTTTTTT. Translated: CASSHRVDEKLFF.

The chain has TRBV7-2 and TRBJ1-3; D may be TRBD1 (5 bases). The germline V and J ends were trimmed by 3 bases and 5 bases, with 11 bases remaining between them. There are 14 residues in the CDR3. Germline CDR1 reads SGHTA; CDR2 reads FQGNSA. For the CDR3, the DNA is TGTGCCAGCAGCTTCACAGGTTCCCGAAACACCATATATTTT. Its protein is CASSFTGSRNTIYF.

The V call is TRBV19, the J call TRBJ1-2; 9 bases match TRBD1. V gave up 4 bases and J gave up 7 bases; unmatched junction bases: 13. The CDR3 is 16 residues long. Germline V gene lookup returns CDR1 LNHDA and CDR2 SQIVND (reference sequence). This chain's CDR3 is CASSTTGTGWRFGYTF. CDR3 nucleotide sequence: TGTGCCAGTAGTACGACCGGGACAGGGTGGAGATTTGGCTACACCTTC.

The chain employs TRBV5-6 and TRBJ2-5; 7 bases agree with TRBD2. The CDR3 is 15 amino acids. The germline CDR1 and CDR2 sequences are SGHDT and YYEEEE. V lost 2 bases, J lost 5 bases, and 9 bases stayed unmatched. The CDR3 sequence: CASSFLAAPPETQYF. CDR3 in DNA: TGTGCCAGCAGCTTTCTAGCGGCCCCCCCGGAGACCCAGTACTTC.

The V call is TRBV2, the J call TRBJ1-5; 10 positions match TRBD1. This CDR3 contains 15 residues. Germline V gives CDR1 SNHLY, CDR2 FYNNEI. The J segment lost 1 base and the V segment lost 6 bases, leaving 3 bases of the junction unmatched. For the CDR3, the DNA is TGTGCCAGCAGAGGGACAGGGGCAAGCAATCAGCCCCAGCATTTT. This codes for CASRGTGASNQPQHF.

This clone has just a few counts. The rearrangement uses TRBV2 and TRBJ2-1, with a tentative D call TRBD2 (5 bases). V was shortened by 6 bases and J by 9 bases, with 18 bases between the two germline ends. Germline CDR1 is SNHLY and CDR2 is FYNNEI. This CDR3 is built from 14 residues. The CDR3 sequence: CASRTHQGLFEQFF. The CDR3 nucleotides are TGTGCCAGCAGGACGCATCAAGGACTTTTTGAGCAGTTCTTC. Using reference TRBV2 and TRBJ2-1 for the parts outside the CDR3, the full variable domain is EPEVTQTPSHQVTQMGQEVILRCVPISNHLYFYWYRQILGQKVEFLVSFYNNEISEKSEIFDDQFSVERPDGSNFTLKIRSTKLEDSAMYFCASRTHQGLFEQFFGPGTRLTVL.

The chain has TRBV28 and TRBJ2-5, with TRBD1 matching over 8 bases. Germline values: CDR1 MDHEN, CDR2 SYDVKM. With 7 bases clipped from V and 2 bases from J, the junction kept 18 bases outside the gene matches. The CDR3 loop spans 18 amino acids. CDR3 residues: CASKATGRRGQVQETQYF. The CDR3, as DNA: TGTGCCAGCAAGGCGACAGGGAGGAGGGGACAGGTGCAAGAGACCCAGTACTTC. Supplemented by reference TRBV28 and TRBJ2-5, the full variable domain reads DVKVTQSSRYLVKRTGEKVFLECVQDMDHENMFWYRQDPGLGLRLIYFSYDVKMKEKGDIPEGYSVSREKKERFSLILESASTNQTSMYLCASKATGRRGQVQETQYFGPGTRLLVL.

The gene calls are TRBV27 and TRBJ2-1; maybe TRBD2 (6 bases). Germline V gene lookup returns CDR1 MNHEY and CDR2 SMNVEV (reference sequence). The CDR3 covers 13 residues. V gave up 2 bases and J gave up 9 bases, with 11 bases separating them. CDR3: CASSLVRDGEQFF. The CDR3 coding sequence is TGTGCCAGCAGTTTAGTGCGGGACGGTGAGCAGTTCTTC.

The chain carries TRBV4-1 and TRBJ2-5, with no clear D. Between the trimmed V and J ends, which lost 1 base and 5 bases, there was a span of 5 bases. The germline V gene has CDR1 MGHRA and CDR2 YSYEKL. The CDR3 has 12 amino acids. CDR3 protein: CASSQGRETQYF. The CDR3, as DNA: TGCGCCAGCAGCCAAGGGCGGGAGACCCAGTACTTC.

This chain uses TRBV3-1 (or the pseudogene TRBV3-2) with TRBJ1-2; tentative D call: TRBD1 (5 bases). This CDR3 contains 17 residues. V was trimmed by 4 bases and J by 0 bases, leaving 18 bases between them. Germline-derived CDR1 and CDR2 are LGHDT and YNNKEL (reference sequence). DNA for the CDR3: TGTGCCAGCAGCCCCGGACTGCGGGGGGGTCCTAACTATGGCTACACCTTC. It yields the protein CASSPGLRGGPNYGYTF.

CDR3 bases: TGTGCCAGCGCCAGCAATGAGCAGTTCTTC. It translates to CASASNEQFF. The V and J genes are TRBV28 and TRBJ2-1; D remains ambiguous. The CDR3 length is 10 residues. Germline V gives CDR1 MDHEN, CDR2 SYDVKM. Deletions cut 8 bases from V and 6 bases from J, with 5 bases between.

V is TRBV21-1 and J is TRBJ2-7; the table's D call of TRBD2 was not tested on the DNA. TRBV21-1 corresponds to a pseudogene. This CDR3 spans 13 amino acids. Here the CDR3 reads CASLEGRAYEQYF. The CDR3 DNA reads TGTGCCAGCCTGGAGGGCAGGGCGTACGAGCAGTACTTC.

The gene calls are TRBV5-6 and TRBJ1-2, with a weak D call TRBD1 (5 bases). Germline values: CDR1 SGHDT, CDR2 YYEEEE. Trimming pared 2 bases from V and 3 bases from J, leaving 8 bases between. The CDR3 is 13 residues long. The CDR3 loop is CASSFQGDYGYTF. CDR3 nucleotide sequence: TGTGCCAGCAGCTTTCAGGGCGACTATGGCTACACCTTC.

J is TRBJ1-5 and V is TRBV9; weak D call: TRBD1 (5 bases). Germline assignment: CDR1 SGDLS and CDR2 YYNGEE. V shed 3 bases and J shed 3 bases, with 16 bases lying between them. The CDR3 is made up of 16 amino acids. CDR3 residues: CASSAGGGLYNQPQHF. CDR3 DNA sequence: TGTGCCAGCAGCGCGGGGGGGGGACTGTACAATCAGCCCCAGCATTTT.

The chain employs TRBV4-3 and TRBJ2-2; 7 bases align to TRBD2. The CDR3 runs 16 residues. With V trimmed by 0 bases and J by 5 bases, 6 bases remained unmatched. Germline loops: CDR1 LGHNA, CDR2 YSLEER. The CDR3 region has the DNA TGCGCCAGCAGCCAAGAACCCCGGGGAGGGACCGGGGAGCTGTTTTTT. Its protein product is CASSQEPRGGTGELFF.

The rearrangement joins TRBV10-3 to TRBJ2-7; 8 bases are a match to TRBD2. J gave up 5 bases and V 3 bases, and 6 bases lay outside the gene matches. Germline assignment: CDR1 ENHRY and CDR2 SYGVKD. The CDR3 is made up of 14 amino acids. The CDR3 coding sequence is TGTGCCATCAGTGACCGGGAGGGCACCAACGAGCAGTACTTC. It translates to CAISDREGTNEQYF.

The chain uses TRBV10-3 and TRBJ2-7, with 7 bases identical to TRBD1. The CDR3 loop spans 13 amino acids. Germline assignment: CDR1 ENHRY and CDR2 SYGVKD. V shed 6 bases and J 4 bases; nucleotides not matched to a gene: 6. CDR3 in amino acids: CAISLEGAYEQYF. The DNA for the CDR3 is TGTGCCATCAGCCTAGAGGGGGCGTACGAGCAGTACTTC.

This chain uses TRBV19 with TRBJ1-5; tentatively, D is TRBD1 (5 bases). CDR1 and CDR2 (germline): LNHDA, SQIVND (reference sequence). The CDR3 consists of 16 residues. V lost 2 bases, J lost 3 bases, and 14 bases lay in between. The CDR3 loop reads CASSIIHRSLNQPQHF. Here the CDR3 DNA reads TGTGCCAGTAGTATAATTCACAGGTCCCTCAATCAGCCCCAGCATTTT.